This record looks at one T cell receptor beta chain sequence and its context. MiXCR, applied by TCRdb to the 5' RACE reads, yields one record per CDR3 protein. The sample lists about 360,000 distinct CDR3 sequences; roughly 14% were seen once. This entry belongs to a study of CD8 T cells in ankylosing spondylitis. V lost 2 bases to trimming and J lost 6 bases; unmatched junction nucleotides: 8. The CDR3 is 16 residues long. CDR1 is SGHDT and CDR2 is YYEEEE in the germline V gene. This clonotype was sampled from a male donor with ankylosing spondylitis or in good health (not recorded which). The chain has TRBV5-6 and TRBJ2-1; TRBD2 matches at 10 bases. Sequencing was performed on blood, either unsorted or a sorted T cell fraction (not recorded which). The CDR3 DNA reads as TGTGCCAGCAGCTTCTCCGGGACTAGCGCCTCCAATGAGCAGTTCTTC. Residues: CASSFSGTSASNEQFF.